These 10 T cell receptor beta chains were sequenced from one sample in a study of OX40 agonist ivuxolimab in advanced cancers. TCRdb's copy holds only in-frame clones and misses some; the assay was immunoSEQ multiplex PCR. In the table there are roughly 110,000 clones, approximately 90% of which are singletons. Sample: CD4+ or CD8+ T cells sorted from blood, taken in a trial of the OX40 agonist ivuxolimab. The receptor source for this set is an adult with an advanced solid tumor such as melanoma, head and neck, liver or kidney cancer.

The V gene is TRBV27, the J gene TRBJ2-2; D remains unclear. This CDR3 is 14 amino acids long. The V gene's germline CDR1 is MNHEY and CDR2 SMNVEV (reference sequence). V lost 6 bases, J lost 1 base, and 9 bases lay in between. The CDR3 DNA follows: TGTGCCAGCAGGCCCCGATTGAACACCGGGGAGCTGTTTTTT. Its translation is CASRPRLNTGELFF.

This chain joins TRBV9 and TRBJ1-6, with TRBD1 as a possible D gene (6 bases). Germline loops: CDR1 SGDLS, CDR2 YYNGEE. The CDR3 runs 17 residues. Trimming removed 3 bases from V and 0 bases from J, with 13 bases in between. DNA for the CDR3: TGTGCCAGCAGCGGAAGAGACAGGAGCTCCTATAATTCACCCCTCCACTTT. Protein sequence: CASSGRDRSSYNSPLHF. The full variable domain, in which reference TRBV9 and TRBJ1-6 provide the parts outside the CDR3, is DSGVTQTPKHLITATGQRVTLRCSPRSGDLSVYWYQQSLDQGLQFLIQYYNGEERAKGNILERFSAQQFPDLHSELNLSSLELGDSALYFCASSGRDRSSYNSPLHFGNGTRLTVT.

The chain uses TRBV4-2 and TRBJ1-4; tentatively, D is TRBD1 (5 bases). The CDR3 is 15 amino acids. V was trimmed by 3 bases and J by 6 bases, leaving 14 bases between them. Germline-derived CDR1 and CDR2 are LGHNA and YNFKEQ. Here the CDR3 DNA reads TGTGCCAGCAGCCAGGGAGGGGCGAGAGATGAAAAACTGTTTTTT. It codes for CASSQGGARDEKLFF.

The chain links TRBV28 to TRBJ2-7; tentative D call: TRBD1 (6 bases). The ends were cut back, 2 bases at V and 1 base at J, with 6 bases in the middle. Germline V gives CDR1 MDHEN, CDR2 SYDVKM. The CDR3 has 13 residues. CDR3 loop: CASSLTGSYEQYF. In DNA form, the CDR3 reads TGTGCCAGCAGTTTAACAGGGTCCTACGAGCAGTACTTC.

The CDR3 nucleotides read TGTGCCAGCAGTTTAATGGGGACGGCTCGCTACGAGCAGTACTTC. Protein sequence: CASSLMGTARYEQYF. V usage is TRBV28 and J usage is TRBJ2-7; perhaps D is TRBD1 or TRBD2 (5 bases each). The V gene lost 2 bases and the J gene lost 3 bases, with 14 bases spanning the gap. CDR3 size: 15 residues. Germline V lookup: CDR1 MDHEN, CDR2 SYDVKM. The entire variable domain, with the rest obtained from reference TRBV28 and TRBJ2-7, is as follows: DVKVTQSSRYLVKRTGEKVFLECVQDMDHENMFWYRQDPGLGLRLIYFSYDVKMKEKGDIPEGYSVSREKKERFSLILESASTNQTSMYLCASSLMGTARYEQYFGPGTRLTVT.

This CDR3 is CASSDSGGPQHF. The CDR3, as DNA: TGTGCCAGCAGTGACTCTGGTGGGCCCCAGCATTTT. J is TRBJ1-5 and V is TRBV6-4; D unclear. The germline V gene has CDR1 MRHNA and CDR2 SNTAGT. This CDR3 is built from 12 residues. Trimming left V 0 bases short and J 9 bases short, with 6 bases between.

This clone was found once. The chain is built from TRBV28 and TRBJ2-1, with D perhaps given as TRBD1 or TRBD2 (6 bases each). V lost 6 bases to trimming and J lost 15 bases, with 18 bases between them. Germline CDR1 MDHEN, CDR2 SYDVKM. The CDR3 sequence is 12 residues long. The CDR3 nucleotides are TGTGCCAGCAGCCCCCCTATAGGGGGACTGTTCTTC. This gives the protein CASSPPIGGLFF. The full variable domain, rest sourced from reference TRBV28 and TRBJ2-1, is DVKVTQSSRYLVKRTGEKVFLECVQDMDHENMFWYRQDPGLGLRLIYFSYDVKMKEKGDIPEGYSVSREKKERFSLILESASTNQTSMYLCASSPPIGGLFFGPGTRLTVL.

This chain uses TRBV6-1 with TRBJ1-1; D perhaps matches TRBD1 (5 bases). This CDR3 region has 12 residues. V was cut by 4 bases and J by 3 bases, with 6 bases left in between. From germline, CDR1 is MNHNS and CDR2 SASEGT. Written as DNA, the CDR3 is TGTGCCAGCAGTGTCAGGGACACTGAAGCTTTCTTT. It codes for CASSVRDTEAFF.

The genes are TRBV5-6 and TRBJ2-1; either TRBD1 or TRBD2 may supply D (5 bases each). Germline V gene lookup returns CDR1 SGHDT and CDR2 YYEEEE. Trimming shortened V by 7 bases and J by 6 bases, and 14 bases separated the two germline ends. This CDR3 is built from 13 residues. As DNA, the CDR3 is TGTGCCAGCTTCTGGGGGTGGGGCAATGAGCAGTTCTTC. Its translation: CASFWGWGNEQFF.

In nucleotides, the CDR3 is TGCGCCAGCAGCTCGGGACAGACCTCTGGAAACACCATATATTTT. It encodes CASSSGQTSGNTIYF. The chain combines TRBV5-1 with TRBJ1-3, with TRBD1 matching 7 bases. Trimming took 3 bases from V and 0 from J; bases not matched to a gene: 3. The CDR3 consists of 15 residues. CDR1 SGHRS and CDR2 YFSETQ come from the germline V gene.